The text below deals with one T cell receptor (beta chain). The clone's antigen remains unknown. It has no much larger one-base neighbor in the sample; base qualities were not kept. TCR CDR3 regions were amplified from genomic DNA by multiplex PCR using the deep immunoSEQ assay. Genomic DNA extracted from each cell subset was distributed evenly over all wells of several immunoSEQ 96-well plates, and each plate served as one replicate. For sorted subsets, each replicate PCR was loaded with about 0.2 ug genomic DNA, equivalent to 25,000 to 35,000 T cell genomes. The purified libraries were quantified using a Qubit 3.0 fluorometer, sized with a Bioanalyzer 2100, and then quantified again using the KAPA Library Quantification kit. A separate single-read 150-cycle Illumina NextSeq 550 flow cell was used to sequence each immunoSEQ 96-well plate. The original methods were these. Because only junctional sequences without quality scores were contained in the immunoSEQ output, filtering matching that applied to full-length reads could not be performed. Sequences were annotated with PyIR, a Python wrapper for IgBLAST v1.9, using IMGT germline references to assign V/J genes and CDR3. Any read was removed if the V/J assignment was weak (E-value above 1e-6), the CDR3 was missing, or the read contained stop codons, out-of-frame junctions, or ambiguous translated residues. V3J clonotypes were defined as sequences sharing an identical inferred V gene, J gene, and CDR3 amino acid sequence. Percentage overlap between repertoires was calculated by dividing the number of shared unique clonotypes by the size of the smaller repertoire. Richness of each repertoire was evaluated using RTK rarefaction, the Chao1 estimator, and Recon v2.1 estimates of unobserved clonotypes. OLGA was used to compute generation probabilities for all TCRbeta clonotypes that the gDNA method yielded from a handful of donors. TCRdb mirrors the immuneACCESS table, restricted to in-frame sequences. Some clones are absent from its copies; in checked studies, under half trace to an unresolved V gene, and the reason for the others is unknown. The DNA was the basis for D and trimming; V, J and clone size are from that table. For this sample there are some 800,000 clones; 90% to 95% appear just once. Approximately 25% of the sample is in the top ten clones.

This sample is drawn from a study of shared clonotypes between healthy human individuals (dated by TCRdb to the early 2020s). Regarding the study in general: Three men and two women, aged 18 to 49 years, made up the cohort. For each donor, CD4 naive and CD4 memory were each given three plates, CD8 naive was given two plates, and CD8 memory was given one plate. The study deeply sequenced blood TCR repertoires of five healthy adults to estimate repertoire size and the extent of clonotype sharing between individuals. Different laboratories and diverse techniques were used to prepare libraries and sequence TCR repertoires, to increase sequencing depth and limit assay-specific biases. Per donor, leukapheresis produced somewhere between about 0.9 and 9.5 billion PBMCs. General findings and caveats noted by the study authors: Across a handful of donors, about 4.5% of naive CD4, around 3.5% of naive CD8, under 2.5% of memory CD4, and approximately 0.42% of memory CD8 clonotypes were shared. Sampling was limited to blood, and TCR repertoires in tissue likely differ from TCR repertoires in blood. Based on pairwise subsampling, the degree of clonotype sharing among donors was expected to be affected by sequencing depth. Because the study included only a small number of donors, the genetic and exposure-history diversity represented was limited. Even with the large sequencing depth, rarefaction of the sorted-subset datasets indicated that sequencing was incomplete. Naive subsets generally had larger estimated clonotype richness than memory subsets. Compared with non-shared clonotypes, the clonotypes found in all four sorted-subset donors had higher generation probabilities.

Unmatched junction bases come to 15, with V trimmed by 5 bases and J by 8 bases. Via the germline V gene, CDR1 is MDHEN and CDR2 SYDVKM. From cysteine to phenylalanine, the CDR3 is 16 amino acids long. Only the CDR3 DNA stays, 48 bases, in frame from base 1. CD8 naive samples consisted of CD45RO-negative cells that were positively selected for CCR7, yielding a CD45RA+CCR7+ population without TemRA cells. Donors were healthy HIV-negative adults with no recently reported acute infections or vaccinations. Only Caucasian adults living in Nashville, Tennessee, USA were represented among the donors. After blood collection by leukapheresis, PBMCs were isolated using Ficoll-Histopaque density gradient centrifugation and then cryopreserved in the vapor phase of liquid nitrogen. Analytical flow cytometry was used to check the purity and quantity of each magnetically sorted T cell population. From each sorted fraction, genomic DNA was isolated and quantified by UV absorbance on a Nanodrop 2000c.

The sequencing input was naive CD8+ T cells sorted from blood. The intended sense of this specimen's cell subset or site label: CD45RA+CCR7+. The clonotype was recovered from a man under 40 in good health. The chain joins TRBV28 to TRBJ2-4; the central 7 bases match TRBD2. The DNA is TGTGCCAGCAGTCCCGGAGGGCGGGAGATTTTTTACATTCAGTACTTC. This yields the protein CASSPGGREIFYIQYF.